A single sample gave rise to the 31 T cell receptor beta chains below, sequenced in a study of T cell responses to AZD1222 COVID-19 vaccine. Only in-frame clones appear in the TCRdb table, and some are missing; sequencing was by immunoSEQ multiplex PCR. The data contain 100,000 to 150,000 clones, 91% of them singletons. The sequenced sample was peripheral blood, obtained on day 0 of AZD1222 vaccination. The receptors derive from an adult in good health.

The chain combines TRBV5-1 with TRBJ1-2; D uncertain. The CDR3 has 12 amino acids. Germline V CDR1 and CDR2: SGHRS, YFSETQ. Trimming took off 4 bases at V and 8 bases at J, with 12 bases between the two ends. The CDR3 nucleotides are TGCGCCAGCAGCACCGGACGGAGGGGCTACACCTTC. Protein: CASSTGRRGYTF.

The rearrangement uses TRBV19 and TRBJ2-1, with 8 bases identical to TRBD2. CDR1 and CDR2 (germline): LNHDA, SQIVND (reference sequence). V dropped 7 bases and J dropped 8; count of bases not matched to a gene: 19. The CDR3 is made up of 17 amino acids. The CDR3 nucleotides read TGTGCCAGTACTCCCCGACCTTGGAGCGGGAGTCAGGATGAGCAGTTCTTC. It encodes CASTPRPWSGSQDEQFF.

The chain links TRBV28 to TRBJ1-5; 7 bases line up with TRBD1. The ends lost 6 bases at V and 5 bases at J; junction bases unmatched: 10. The CDR3 spans 15 residues. CDR1 and CDR2 (germline): MDHEN, SYDVKM. CDR3 loop: CASRTREGQHQPQHF. DNA of the CDR3: TGTGCCAGCAGAACCCGGGAGGGACAGCATCAGCCCCAGCATTTT.

CDR3 residues: CSVEGSYTYEQYF. CDR3 DNA: TGCAGCGTTGAGGGGAGCTACACCTACGAGCAGTACTTC. The chain joins TRBV29-1 to TRBJ2-7; D is possibly TRBD2 (5 bases). CDR3 length: 13 residues. Germline CDR1 is SQVTM and CDR2 is ANQGSEA. V was clipped by 3 bases and J by 2 bases, with 11 bases between them.

V and J are TRBV19 and TRBJ1-1, with D uncertain. The ends were cut back, 5 bases at V and 4 bases at J, with 14 bases in the middle. This CDR3 spans 14 amino acids. The germline CDR1 and CDR2 sequences are LNHDA and SQIVND (reference sequence). The CDR3 loop reads CASSSDLKGTEAFF. CDR3 nucleotides: TGTGCCAGTAGTTCGGATTTGAAGGGCACTGAAGCTTTCTTT.

This sequence joins TRBV5-1 and TRBJ1-2; unclear D gene. The CDR3 totals 13 residues. V was clipped by 2 bases and J by 5 bases, with 10 bases between them. CDR1 SGHRS and CDR2 YFSETQ come from the germline V gene. The CDR3 here is CASSLPTEYGYTF. The CDR3 nucleotides read TGCGCCAGCAGCTTACCGACGGAATATGGCTACACCTTC.

The chain has TRBV29-1 and TRBJ2-7; D is possibly TRBD1 (6 bases). The germline V and J ends were trimmed by 6 bases and 6 bases, with 15 bases remaining between them. The CDR3 runs to 12 residues. In germline, CDR1 is SQVTM, CDR2 ANQGSEA. CDR3 sequence reads: CSVARDTLEQYF. The DNA of the CDR3 is TGCAGCGTCGCAAGGGACACTCTCGAGCAGTACTTC.

The chain employs TRBV2 and TRBJ2-6, with TRBD2 matching 8 bases. J was trimmed by 0 bases and V by 5 bases; bases with no gene match: 12. CDR1 and CDR2 (germline): SNHLY, FYNNEI. This CDR3 has 19 residues. In DNA form, the CDR3 reads TGTGCCAGCAGTACCGCAGCGGGAGCAACTCTCTCTGGGGCCAACGTCCTGACTTTC. Its protein is CASSTAAGATLSGANVLTF.

The rearrangement links TRBV11-2 to TRBJ2-1; D gene unclear. Trimming stripped 5 bases from V and 0 bases from J, with 5 bases between. The CDR3 sequence is 13 residues long. Germline values: CDR1 SGHAT, CDR2 FQNNGV. CDR3 region: CASSGSSYNEQFF. The CDR3 region has the DNA TGTGCCAGCAGCGGTAGCTCCTACAATGAGCAGTTCTTC.

The chain joins TRBV28 to TRBJ2-5; possible D gene TRBD2, 6 bases. Per the germline V gene, CDR1 is MDHEN and CDR2 is SYDVKM. Trimming pared 5 bases from V and 2 bases from J, leaving 24 bases between. CDR3 length equals 18 residues. CDR3 residues: CASSPLDIAVSRQETQYF. The CDR3 DNA reads as TGTGCCAGCAGTCCCCTGGATATAGCGGTATCCAGGCAAGAGACCCAGTACTTC. The entire variable domain, with the rest obtained from reference TRBV28 and TRBJ2-5, is as follows: DVKVTQSSRYLVKRTGEKVFLECVQDMDHENMFWYRQDPGLGLRLIYFSYDVKMKEKGDIPEGYSVSREKKERFSLILESASTNQTSMYLCASSPLDIAVSRQETQYFGPGTRLLVL.

The genes are TRBV5-1 and TRBJ2-7, with unresolved D. Germline V gene sequence: CDR1 SGHRS, CDR2 YFSETQ. The germline V and J ends were trimmed by 0 bases and 0 bases, with 10 bases remaining between them. The CDR3 covers 15 residues. CDR3 in DNA: TGCGCCAGCAGCTTGGTTGTCGCTAGCTCCTACGAGCAGTACTTC. Protein product: CASSLVVASSYEQYF.

This chain uses TRBV28 with TRBJ1-3; TRBD1 matches at 10 bases. CDR1 MDHEN and CDR2 SYDVKM come from the germline V gene. Trimming cost V 5 bases and J 3 bases; bases outside gene matches: 10. CDR3 length: 17 residues. DNA for the CDR3: TGTGCCAGCAGTACTTTATTGAGGGACAGGGGTGGAAACACCATATATTTT. It yields the protein CASSTLLRDRGGNTIYF.

The chain is built from TRBV6-5 and TRBJ1-2; no firm D call. The V end lost 7 bases, the J end lost 4 bases, and 13 bases lay between the germline ends. This CDR3 is built from 13 residues. CDR1 is MNHEY and CDR2 is SVGAGI in the germline V gene. The CDR3 reads CASMEGVGYGYTF. The CDR3 coding sequence is TGTGCCAGCATGGAGGGTGTCGGCTATGGCTACACCTTC.

This rearrangement joins TRBV30 to TRBJ2-1, with TRBD2 identical over 13 bases. Germline assignment: CDR1 GTSNPN and CDR2 SVGIG (reference sequence). V was pared by 8 bases and J by 7 bases, with 11 bases of the junction left unmatched. The CDR3 has 15 amino acids. The CDR3 reads CAGTPGLAGTNEQFF. DNA of the CDR3: TGTGCCGGAACTCCGGGACTAGCGGGAACGAATGAGCAGTTCTTC.

V is TRBV19 and J is TRBJ2-2; a possible D gene is TRBD1 (6 bases). This CDR3 is built from 17 residues. Germline V CDR1 and CDR2: LNHDA, SQIVND (reference sequence). The V end was cut by 1 base, the J end by 4 bases, with 16 bases between. CDR3 nucleotide sequence: TGTGCCAGTAGTATAGGTACAGGGCGACTTAGCACCGGGGAGCTGTTTTTT. Protein sequence: CASSIGTGRLSTGELFF. Looking up the rest from reference TRBV19 and TRBJ2-2 gives the full variable domain: DGGITQSPKYLFRKEGQNVTLSCEQNLNHDAMYWYRQDPGQGLRLIYYSQIVNDFQKGDIAEGYSVSREKKESFPLTVTSAQKNPTAFYLCASSIGTGRLSTGELFFGEGSRLTVL.

In this sample, this clone turned up once. V usage is TRBV27 and J usage is TRBJ2-6; the D gene is possibly TRBD1 (6 bases). V was shortened by 5 bases and J by 0 bases, with 14 bases between the two germline ends. CDR1 is MNHEY, CDR2 SMNVEV, per germline (reference sequence). This CDR3 is built from 17 residues. The CDR3 bases are TGTGCCAGCAGTCCGACAGGTGGACCCTCTGGGGCCAACGTCCTGACTTTC. It codes for CASSPTGGPSGANVLTF.

This chain links TRBV27 with TRBJ2-7; perhaps TRBD2 as D (8 bases). This CDR3 is 14 amino acids long. Germline assignment: CDR1 MNHEY and CDR2 SMNVEV (reference sequence). V was trimmed by 8 bases and J by 2 bases, leaving 16 bases between them. In DNA form, the CDR3 reads TGTGCCAGCCGGGGGGGGACAGTGCCCTACGAGCAGTACTTC. Protein: CASRGGTVPYEQYF.

The chain employs TRBV3-1 (or the pseudogene TRBV3-2) and TRBJ2-7; D not certain. This CDR3 comprises 12 residues. Trimming pared 1 base from V and 6 bases from J, leaving 7 bases between. Germline lookup yields CDR1 LGHDT and CDR2 YNNKEL (reference sequence). CDR3 amino acids: CASSQVFVEQYF. The DNA of the CDR3 is TGTGCCAGCAGCCAAGTTTTCGTCGAGCAGTACTTC.

V gene TRBV5-1 combines with J gene TRBJ1-1; D might be TRBD1 (6 bases). The CDR3 sequence is 15 residues long. Germline lookup yields CDR1 SGHRS and CDR2 YFSETQ. The V gene lost 1 base and the J gene lost 0 bases, with 10 bases spanning the gap. The DNA of the CDR3 is TGCGCCAGCAGCTTGACTAGGACAGTGAACACTGAAGCTTTCTTT. Protein: CASSLTRTVNTEAFF.

This chain connects TRBV28 to TRBJ1-3, with TRBD1 identical over 8 bases. The germline gives CDR1 MDHEN, CDR2 SYDVKM. The CDR3 loop spans 16 amino acids. The V gene end was trimmed by 3 bases and the J gene end by 0 bases; junction bases not matched to a gene: 4. This CDR3 is CASSLGQEFSGNTIYF. The CDR3 nucleotides read TGTGCCAGCAGTTTGGGACAGGAGTTCTCTGGAAACACCATATATTTT.

V and J are TRBV19 and TRBJ1-1; D remains ambiguous. The V and J ends lost 3 bases and 2 bases respectively, with 7 bases between them. The CDR3 runs 13 residues. Germline CDR1 LNHDA, CDR2 SQIVND (reference sequence). CDR3 sequence (DNA): TGTGCCAGTAGTATGACGTTCAACACTGAAGCTTTCTTT. Protein product: CASSMTFNTEAFF.

The DNA for the CDR3 is TGTGCCAGCAGTTTAGGGACAGGTTCACCCCTCCACTTT. The encoded protein is CASSLGTGSPLHF. The chain joins TRBV12-3 or TRBV12-4 to TRBJ1-6; 7 bases match TRBD1. CDR3 size: 13 residues. V dropped 1 base and J dropped 9; count of bases not matched to a gene: 0.

The rearrangement joins TRBV5-4 to TRBJ2-2; the match to TRBD1 covers 7 bases. CDR3 length: 16 amino acids. CDR1 and CDR2 (germline): SGHNT, YYREEE (reference sequence). The trim removed 4 bases at V and 4 bases at J, leaving 10 bases unmatched. CDR3 residues: CASSTPQQGTTGELFF. In nucleotides, the CDR3 is TGTGCCAGCAGCACACCCCAACAGGGGACCACCGGGGAGCTGTTTTTT.

The chain couples TRBV5-6 to TRBJ2-7; D gene uncertain. The V gene lost 4 bases and the J gene lost 1 base, with 9 bases spanning the gap. CDR1 and CDR2 from the germline V gene are SGHDT and YYEEEE. This CDR3 contains 13 residues. CDR3 in DNA: TGTGCCAGCAGCCCCGGAGCGTCCTACGAGCAGTACTTC. Its translation is CASSPGASYEQYF.

This chain links TRBV10-2 with TRBJ2-2; D ambiguous. This CDR3 comprises 13 residues. The ends were cut back, 2 bases at V and 3 bases at J, with 4 bases in the middle. Germline CDR1 reads WSHSY; CDR2 reads SAAADI. Here the CDR3 reads CASSEIDTGELFF. Written as DNA, the CDR3 is TGCGCCAGCAGTGAGATTGACACCGGGGAGCTGTTTTTT.

The chain is built from TRBV10-3 and TRBJ2-7; no firm D call. This CDR3 contains 15 residues. V was trimmed by 6 bases and J by 5 bases, leaving 20 bases between them. Germline V gene data show CDR1 as ENHRY and CDR2 as SYGVKD. The CDR3 loop reads CAISMDGSVGDEQYF. CDR3 sequence (DNA): TGTGCCATCAGCATGGACGGGTCTGTGGGTGACGAGCAGTACTTC.

This clone has just a few counts. V gene TRBV7-9 combines with J gene TRBJ1-2; D unclear. CDR1 is SEHNR, CDR2 FQNEAQ, per germline (reference sequence). This CDR3 region has 12 residues. V was pared by 3 bases and J by 7 bases, with 9 bases between. CDR3 amino acids: CASSFEPVGYTF. The DNA of the CDR3 is TGTGCCAGCAGCTTCGAGCCAGTTGGCTACACCTTC.

The chain joins TRBV9 to TRBJ1-2; 12 bases fit TRBD1. Losses at the gene ends were 3 bases for V and 5 bases for J; bases not matched to a gene: 5. The length of the CDR3 is 15 residues. Looked up from germline, CDR1 is SGDLS and CDR2 is YYNGEE. The CDR3 here is CASSDWDRGLYGYTF. The CDR3 DNA sequence: TGTGCCAGCAGCGATTGGGACAGGGGGCTATATGGCTACACCTTC.

The chain links TRBV24-1 to TRBJ1-2; D might be TRBD1 (5 bases). There are 21 residues in the CDR3. Trimming took off 3 bases at V and 4 bases at J, with 32 bases between the two ends. CDR1 is KGHDR and CDR2 is SFDVKD in the germline V gene. Here the CDR3 reads CATSDPSGRGGTSVGPYGYTF. The CDR3 DNA reads as TGTGCCACCAGTGATCCATCAGGACGCGGGGGAACTAGCGTCGGACCCTATGGCTACACCTTC.

CDR3: CASSHGGSSTGELFF. As DNA, the CDR3 is TGTGCCAGCAGCCACGGCGGGAGCTCGACCGGGGAGCTGTTTTTT. The V gene is TRBV4-2, the J gene TRBJ2-2, with 7 bases identical to TRBD2. J lost 5 bases, V lost 3 bases, and 6 bases had no gene match. Per germline, CDR1 LGHNA and CDR2 YNFKEQ. CDR3 length: 15 residues.

CDR3 loop: CASSRGGTGSYEQYF. In nucleotides, the CDR3 is TGTGCCAGCAGCCGGGGGGGGACAGGTTCCTACGAGCAGTACTTC. J is TRBJ2-7 and V is TRBV6-2 or TRBV6-3, with D perhaps TRBD1 or TRBD2 (8 bases each). The germline gives CDR1 MNHEY, CDR2 SVGEGT. This CDR3 contains 15 residues. The ends were cut back, 6 bases at V and 1 base at J, with 16 bases in the middle.